This TCR beta chain was sequenced in a study of blood T cells in healthy people across ages. Study background: Every two T cells gave about one barcoded beta molecule via template switching.

Combining a sample-barcoded 5' primer with a J-beta primer mix, a second PCR ran for roughly 7 to 12 cycles. A 12-random-nucleotide template-switch adaptor tagged each cDNA molecule. A single record per CDR3 protein comes from TCRdb applying MiXCR to the 5' RACE reads. Here the sample spans some 1.6 million distinct CDR3 sequences, almost 35% being singletons. Whenever a sample was processed, at least 7 million PBMCs were isolated. General observations from the study: Expanded clonotype shifts may have been confounded, as the donors had an unknown CMV status.

In regard to this clonotype: Its antigen is not identified.

CDR3 length: 12 residues. With 2 bases removed from V and 9 bases from J, the gap between germline ends came to 8 bases. Germline CDR1 KGHSY, CDR2 FQNENV. The sample was blood. The chain uses TRBV16 and TRBJ2-1, with no clear D. The sequence came from a woman aged 30 to 39 in good health. DNA for the CDR3: TGTGCCAGCAGCCAAGGTTGGGGTGAGCAGTTCTTC. The encoded protein is CASSQGWGEQFF.